Presented here are 22 T cell receptor beta chains from one specimen sequenced in a study of blood T cell repertoires in COVID-19. Clones were read by immunoSEQ multiplex PCR, and TCRdb kept only the in-frame ones, dropping some. The sample has about 26,000 clones; roughly nine tenths are singletons. Sequencing was performed on peripheral blood. The receptors come from a human donor in a cohort sampled during active COVID-19.

A single count supports this clone. The chain has TRBV5-1 and TRBJ1-2; TRBD1 matches at 7 bases. The CDR3 has 13 residues. Germline values: CDR1 SGHRS, CDR2 YFSETQ. V was clipped by 2 bases and J by 8 bases; unmatched bases: 6. The CDR3 sequence: CASSLTGERGYTF. The CDR3 DNA sequence: TGCGCCAGCAGCTTAACAGGGGAGAGGGGCTACACCTTC.

About this clone: This sample includes further DNA sequences coding for the same CDR3. The chain links TRBV7-9 to TRBJ2-5; possible D gene TRBD2, 5 bases. CDR1 SEHNR and CDR2 FQNEAQ come from the germline V gene (reference sequence). CDR3 size: 14 residues. Trimming removed 1 base from V and 1 base from J, with 7 bases in between. The CDR3 here is CASSLGGIQETQYF. CDR3 DNA sequence: TGTGCCAGCAGCTTAGGAGGGATCCAAGAGACCCAGTACTTC.

The V call is TRBV7-9, the J call TRBJ1-6, with TRBD1 matching over 10 bases. The CDR3 covers 14 residues. Germline CDR1 reads SEHNR; CDR2 reads FQNEAQ (reference sequence). Trimming took 5 bases from V and 8 from J; bases not matched to a gene: 3. The CDR3 DNA reads TGTGCCAGCAGCCCGGGACAGGGGTATTCACCCCTCCACTTT. As protein: CASSPGQGYSPLHF.

Turning to this clone: At the DNA level, this CDR3 is encoded by other sequences in the same sample as well. The chain links TRBV20-1 to TRBJ2-3, with TRBD2 identical over 7 bases. Germline V CDR1 and CDR2: DFQATT, SNEGSKA (reference sequence). The CDR3 length is 11 residues. Trimming took 5 bases from V and 6 from J; bases not matched to a gene: 2. CDR3 nucleotides: TGCAGTGCTCTTAGCGGGGATACGCAGTATTTT. This codes for CSALSGDTQYF.

CDR3 sequence: CASSSGLFNYEQYF. The CDR3 region has the DNA TGTGCCAGCAGCTCCGGACTATTCAACTACGAGCAGTACTTC. This chain uses TRBV5-4 with TRBJ2-7; tentatively, D is TRBD2 (6 bases). The CDR3 is made up of 14 amino acids. CDR1 and CDR2 from the germline V gene are SGHNT and YYREEE (reference sequence). The V end lost 3 bases, the J end lost 3 bases, and 13 bases lay between the germline ends.

In DNA, the CDR3 is TGTGCCAGCAGCCGGGAGGGGACACCCAATGGCTACACCTTC. Its protein is CASSREGTPNGYTF. The chain links TRBV3-1 (or the pseudogene TRBV3-2) to TRBJ1-2, with D possibly matching TRBD1 (6 bases). Between the trimmed V and J ends, which lost 4 bases and 6 bases, there was a span of 15 bases. The CDR3 consists of 14 residues. In germline, CDR1 is LGHDT, CDR2 YNNKEL (reference sequence).

This clone was seen more than once but under ten times. This chain uses TRBV29-1 with TRBJ2-1; D not resolved. The germline V gene encodes CDR1 SQVTM and CDR2 ANQGSEA. V lost 5 bases, J lost 6 bases, and 11 bases lay in between. The CDR3 runs 12 residues. CDR3 loop: CSVRRLSNEQFF. The CDR3, as DNA: TGCAGCGTTCGGCGACTCTCCAATGAGCAGTTCTTC.

This clone was recorded only once. The J gene is TRBJ2-3, the V gene TRBV4-1, with D possibly TRBD1 on 6 matching bases. V was pared by 0 bases and J by 5 bases, with 12 bases between. Germline loops: CDR1 MGHRA, CDR2 YSYEKL. The CDR3 spans 15 residues. CDR3 residues: CASSQEGARGDTQYF. In DNA form, the CDR3 reads TGCGCCAGCAGCCAAGAGGGGGCCCGGGGAGATACGCAGTATTTT.

The chain carries TRBV4-3 and TRBJ2-2; a weak D match, TRBD2 (5 bases). V lost 1 base and J 4 bases, leaving 16 bases between the germline ends. Germline V gives CDR1 LGHNA, CDR2 YSLEER. CDR3 size: 17 residues. DNA of the CDR3: TGCGCCAGCAGCCAAGCAGCGCCCAACCGGGGCACCGGGGAGCTGTTTTTT. Its protein product is CASSQAAPNRGTGELFF.

The chain uses TRBV7-9 and TRBJ2-7, with TRBD1 matching over 9 bases. Germline V lookup: CDR1 SEHNR, CDR2 FQNEAQ (reference sequence). The CDR3 extends over 12 amino acids. V was pared by 6 bases and J by 6 bases, with 3 bases of the junction left unmatched. CDR3 in DNA: TGTGCCAGCAGGCCGACAGGGGGCGAGCAGTACTTC. It specifies CASRPTGGEQYF.

Here the CDR3 reads CASSRDRGVNTEAFF. The DNA of the CDR3 is TGTGCCAGCAGCCGGGACAGGGGGGTGAACACTGAAGCTTTCTTT. The J gene is TRBJ1-1, the V gene TRBV3-1 (or the pseudogene TRBV3-2); 11 bases are shared with TRBD1. Germline lookup yields CDR1 LGHDT and CDR2 YNNKEL (reference sequence). The CDR3 extends over 15 amino acids. J lost 0 bases, V lost 4 bases, and 1 base had no gene match.

This clone was picked up one time. This chain joins TRBV24-1 and TRBJ2-2, with TRBD2 identical over 12 bases. The V gene end was trimmed by 5 bases and the J gene end by 2 bases; junction bases not matched to a gene: 8. Germline V gene data show CDR1 as KGHDR and CDR2 as SFDVKD. The CDR3 totals 18 residues. CDR3 protein: CATSGWTSGIGNTGELFF. CDR3 coding DNA: TGTGCCACCAGTGGCTGGACTAGCGGGATCGGTAACACCGGGGAGCTGTTTTTT.

This sequence joins TRBV7-2 and TRBJ1-4; a weak D match, TRBD1 (6 bases). The germline V gene encodes CDR1 SGHTA and CDR2 FQGNSA. V shed 6 bases and J shed 2 bases, with 10 bases lying between them. This CDR3 spans 14 amino acids. CDR3 in amino acids: CASSYGQTNEKLFF. The DNA of the CDR3 is TGTGCCAGCAGTTACGGACAGACTAATGAAAAACTGTTTTTT. Looking up the rest from reference TRBV7-2 and TRBJ1-4 gives the full variable domain: GAGVSQSPSNKVTEKGKDVELRCDPISGHTALYWYRQSLGQGLEFLIYFQGNSAPDKSGLPSDRFSAERTGGSVSTLTIQRTQQEDSAVYLCASSYGQTNEKLFFGSGTQLSVL.

The J gene is TRBJ1-1, the V gene TRBV6-5; 9 nucleotides align to TRBD1. The V gene end was trimmed by 4 bases and the J gene end by 7 bases; junction bases not matched to a gene: 4. Germline V gene data show CDR1 as MNHEY and CDR2 as SVGAGI. The CDR3 sequence is 13 residues long. CDR3: CASSSTGQGEAFF. The CDR3 region has the DNA TGTGCCAGCAGTTCTACGGGACAGGGTGAAGCTTTCTTT.

This clone was counted a few times. This rearrangement joins TRBV5-4 to TRBJ1-6, with a possible D match to TRBD1 (6 bases). V gave up 4 bases and J gave up 9 bases, with 11 bases separating them. CDR1 and CDR2 (germline): SGHNT, YYREEE (reference sequence). The CDR3 loop spans 13 amino acids. CDR3 DNA: TGTGCCAGCAGCCGACAGGATGGTTCACCCCTCCACTTT. Its translation is CASSRQDGSPLHF.

This clone has more than one count but fewer than ten. The CDR3 coding sequence is TGTGCCAGCAGCCTGCAGGGGTACGAGCAGTACTTC. This encodes CASSLQGYEQYF. The chain is built from TRBV14 and TRBJ2-7, with D tentatively TRBD1 (6 bases). The CDR3 consists of 12 residues. CDR1 is SGHDN and CDR2 is FVKESK in the germline V gene. V lost 4 bases and J lost 4, with 8 bases in between.

The rearrangement joins TRBV19 to TRBJ2-3; 9 bases line up with TRBD2. The CDR3 sequence is 14 residues long. Trimming at V came to 7 bases and at J to 5 bases, leaving 7 bases not matched to a gene. The germline CDR1 and CDR2 sequences are LNHDA and SQIVND (reference sequence). Here the CDR3 reads CASKPSGAGDTQYF. The CDR3 DNA reads TGTGCCAGTAAACCTAGCGGGGCAGGAGATACGCAGTATTTT.

CDR3 bases: TGTGCCAGCAGCTTACTGCAGATTAGCACAGATACGCAGTATTTT. This translates into CASSLLQISTDTQYF. The chain joins TRBV7-2 to TRBJ2-3, with D uncertain. The CDR3 sequence is 15 residues long. V was cut by 2 bases and J by 0 bases, with 9 bases left in between. The germline V gene has CDR1 SGHTA and CDR2 FQGNSA.

This chain links TRBV7-2 with TRBJ2-7; D is uncertain. The CDR3 has 13 residues. V was shortened by 5 bases and J by 0 bases, with 8 bases between the two germline ends. The germline V gene has CDR1 SGHTA and CDR2 FQGNSA. This CDR3 reads CASSPVVSYEQYF. CDR3 nucleotide sequence: TGTGCCAGCAGCCCAGTGGTCTCCTACGAGCAGTACTTC.

The genes are TRBV6-4 and TRBJ1-6; possibly TRBD1 for D (5 bases). CDR1 is MRHNA, CDR2 SNTAGT, per germline. The CDR3 length is 14 residues. Trimming removed 3 bases from V and 8 bases from J, with 11 bases in between. CDR3 sequence reads: CASSEIGGYSPLHF. Written as DNA, the CDR3 is TGTGCCAGCAGTGAGATCGGGGGGTATTCACCCCTCCACTTT.

The chain has TRBV5-1 and TRBJ2-6; D is undetermined. The germline gives CDR1 SGHRS, CDR2 YFSETQ. This CDR3 is built from 14 residues. The ends were cut back, 5 bases at V and 0 bases at J, with 6 bases in the middle. The CDR3 loop is CASRTLSGANVLTF. Here the CDR3 DNA reads TGCGCCAGCAGGACTCTCTCTGGGGCCAACGTCCTGACTTTC.

This clone came up a few times. This rearrangement joins TRBV4-1 to TRBJ1-1, with 8 bases that match TRBD1. This CDR3 has 15 residues. The J segment lost 3 bases and the V segment lost 3 bases, leaving 6 bases of the junction unmatched. CDR1 MGHRA and CDR2 YSYEKL come from the germline V gene. The CDR3 reads CASSQASTGDTEAFF. In nucleotides, the CDR3 is TGCGCCAGCAGCCAGGCCTCGACAGGGGACACTGAAGCTTTCTTT.